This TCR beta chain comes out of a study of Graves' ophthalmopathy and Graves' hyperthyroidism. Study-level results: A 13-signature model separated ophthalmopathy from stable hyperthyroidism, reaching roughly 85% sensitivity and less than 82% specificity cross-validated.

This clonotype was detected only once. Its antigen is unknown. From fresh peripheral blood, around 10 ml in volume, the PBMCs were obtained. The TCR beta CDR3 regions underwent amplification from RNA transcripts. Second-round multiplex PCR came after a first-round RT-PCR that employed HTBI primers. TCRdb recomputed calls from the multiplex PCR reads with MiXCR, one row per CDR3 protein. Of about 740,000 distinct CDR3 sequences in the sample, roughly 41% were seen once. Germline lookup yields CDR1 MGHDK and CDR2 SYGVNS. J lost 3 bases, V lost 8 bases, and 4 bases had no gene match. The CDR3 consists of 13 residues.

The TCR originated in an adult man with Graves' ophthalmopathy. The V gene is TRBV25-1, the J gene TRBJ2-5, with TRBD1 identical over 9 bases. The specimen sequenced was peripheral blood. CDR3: CASEGTGKETQYF. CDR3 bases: TGTGCCAGCGAGGGGACAGGGAAAGAGACCCAGTACTTC.